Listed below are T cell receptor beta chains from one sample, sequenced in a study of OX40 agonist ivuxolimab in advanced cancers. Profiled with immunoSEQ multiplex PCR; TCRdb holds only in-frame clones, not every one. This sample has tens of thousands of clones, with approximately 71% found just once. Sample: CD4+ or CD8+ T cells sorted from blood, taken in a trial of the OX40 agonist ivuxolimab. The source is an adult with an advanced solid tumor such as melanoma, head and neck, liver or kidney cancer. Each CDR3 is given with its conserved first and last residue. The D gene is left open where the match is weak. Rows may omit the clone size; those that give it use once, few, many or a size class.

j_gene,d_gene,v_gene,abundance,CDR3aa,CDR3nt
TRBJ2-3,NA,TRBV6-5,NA,CASTQGRAGTDTQYF,TGTGCCAGCACTCAGGGACGAGCGGGCACAGATACGCAATATTTT
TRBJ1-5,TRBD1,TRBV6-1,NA,CASSSGQGRNQPQHF,TGTGCCAGCAGCAGCGGACAGGGCCGCAATCAGCCCCAGCATTTT
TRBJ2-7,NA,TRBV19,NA,CASKAGTAHEQYF,TGTGCCAGTAAGGCAGGAACCGCCCACGAGCAGTACTTC
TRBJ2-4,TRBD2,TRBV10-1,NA,CASSAGLAGTKNIQYF,TGCGCCAGCAGTGCCGGACTAGCGGGAACCAAAAACATTCAGTACTTC
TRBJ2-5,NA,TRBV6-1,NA,CASILTGETQYF,TGTGCCAGCATCCTGACGGGAGAGACCCAGTACTTC
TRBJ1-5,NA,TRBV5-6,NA,CASSRIGGDNQPQHF,TGTGCCAGCAGCCGTATCGGCGGAGACAATCAGCCCCAGCATTTT
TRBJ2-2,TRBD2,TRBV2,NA,CASSPTSGWVTGELFF,TGTGCCAGCAGCCCGACTAGCGGGTGGGTTACCGGGGAGCTGTTTTTT
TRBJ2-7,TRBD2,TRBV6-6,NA,CASSPGTRFSYEQYF,TGTGCCAGCAGTCCCGGGACTAGGTTCTCCTACGAGCAGTACTTC
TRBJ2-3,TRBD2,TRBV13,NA,CASSSFLAGGADTQYF,TGTGCCAGCAGCTCGTTTCTAGCGGGAGGAGCGGATACGCAGTATTTT
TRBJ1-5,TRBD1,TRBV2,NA,CASRDRVDQPQHF,TGTGCCAGCAGGGACAGGGTTGATCAGCCCCAGCATTTT
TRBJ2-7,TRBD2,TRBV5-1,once,CASSPGTSGGNEQYF,TGCGCCAGCAGCCCTGGGACTAGCGGGGGGAACGAGCAGTACTTC
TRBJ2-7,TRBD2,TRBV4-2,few,CASSRGLAGHYEQYF,TGTGCCAGCAGCAGAGGACTAGCGGGGCACTACGAGCAGTACTTC
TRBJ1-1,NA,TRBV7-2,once,CASSPVRGKNTEAFF,TGTGCCAGCAGTCCGGTCCGAGGGAAGAACACTGAAGCTTTCTTT
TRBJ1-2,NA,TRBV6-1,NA,CASSEAAQIMGGYTF,TGTGCCAGCAGTGAAGCTGCCCAGATCATGGGTGGCTACACCTTC
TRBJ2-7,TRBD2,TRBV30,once,CACITSGNYEQYF,TGTGCCTGCATAACTAGCGGGAACTACGAGCAGTACTTC
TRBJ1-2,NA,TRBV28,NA,CASRGTIYGYTF,TGTGCCAGCAGAGGGACAATCTATGGCTACACCTTC
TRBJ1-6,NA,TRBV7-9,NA,CASSLTGHSPLHF,TGTGCCAGCAGCCTCACGGGCCATTCACCCCTCCACTTT
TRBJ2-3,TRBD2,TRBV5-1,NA,CASSLGTSGFTDTQYF,TGCGCCAGCAGCTTGGGGACTAGCGGATTCACAGATACGCAGTATTTT
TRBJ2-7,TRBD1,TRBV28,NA,CTAGQGLLEQYF,TGTACCGCCGGACAGGGGCTTTTGGAGCAGTACTTC
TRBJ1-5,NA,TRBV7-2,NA,CASSLEAGFNQPQHF,TGTGCCAGCAGCTTAGAGGCAGGGTTCAATCAGCCCCAGCATTTT
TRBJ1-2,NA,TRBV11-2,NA,CASSLDWGGYGYTF,TGTGCCAGCAGCTTAGATTGGGGTGGCTATGGCTACACCTTC
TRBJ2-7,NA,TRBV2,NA,CASSDVLEGVEQYF,TGTGCCAGCAGTGACGTACTAGAAGGGGTCGAGCAGTACTTC
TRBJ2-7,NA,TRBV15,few,CATSRDGGEQYF,TGTGCCACCAGCAGAGATGGGGGCGAGCAGTACTTC
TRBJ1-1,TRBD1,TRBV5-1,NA,CATGTGVNTEAFF,TGCGCCACTGGGACAGGGGTCAACACTGAAGCTTTCTTT
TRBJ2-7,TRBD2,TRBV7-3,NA,CASSPTGTSKFYEQYF,TGTGCCAGCAGCCCTACTGGGACTAGTAAGTTCTACGAGCAGTACTTC
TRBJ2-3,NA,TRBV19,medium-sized,CASGTPIATDTQYF,TGTGCCAGTGGAACCCCAATAGCCACAGATACGCAGTATTTT
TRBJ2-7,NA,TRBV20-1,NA,CSAGGSYEQYF,TGCAGTGCGGGGGGCTCCTACGAGCAGTACTTC
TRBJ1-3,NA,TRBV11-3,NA,CASSQGTGNTIYF,TGTGCCAGCAGCCAGGGGACTGGAAACACCATATATTTT
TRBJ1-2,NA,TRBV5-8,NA,CASSLYGNGYTF,TGTGCCAGCAGCTTGTATGGGAATGGCTACACCTTC
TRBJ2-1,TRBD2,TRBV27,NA,CASSPRMTSGYNEQFF,TGTGCCAGCAGTCCAAGGATGACTAGCGGTTACAATGAGCAGTTCTTC
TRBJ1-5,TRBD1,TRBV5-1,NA,CASSPRQGASNQPQHF,TGTGCCAGCAGCCCAAGACAGGGCGCTAGCAATCAGCCCCAGCATTTT
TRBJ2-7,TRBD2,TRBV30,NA,CAWSRGTSDEQYF,TGTGCCTGGAGCAGAGGGACTAGCGACGAGCAGTACTTC
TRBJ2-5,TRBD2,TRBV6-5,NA,CASSPGLAGQETQYF,TGTGCCAGCAGCCCGGGACTAGCGGGGCAAGAGACCCAGTACTTC
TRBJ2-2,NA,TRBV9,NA,CASSENTGELFF,TGTGCCAGCAGCGAGAACACCGGGGAGCTGTTTTTT
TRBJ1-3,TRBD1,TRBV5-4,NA,CASSFFGTGDDSGNTIYF,TGTGCCAGCAGTTTTTTCGGGACAGGGGACGACTCTGGAAACACCATATATTTT
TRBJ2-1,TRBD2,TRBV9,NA,CASSTTSGIYNEQFF,TGTGCCAGCAGCACAACTAGCGGGATCTACAATGAGCAGTTCTTC
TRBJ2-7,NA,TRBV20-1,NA,CSALSYEQYF,TGCAGTGCCCTCTCCTACGAGCAGTACTTC
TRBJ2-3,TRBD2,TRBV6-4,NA,CASSPGTSGTTDTQYF,TGTGCCAGCAGTCCCGGGACTAGCGGGACAACAGATACGCAGTATTTT
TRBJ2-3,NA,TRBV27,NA,CASSPLLGGTQYF,TGTGCCAGCAGTCCATTATTGGGGGGAACGCAGTATTTT
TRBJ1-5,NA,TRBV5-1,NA,CASRWGEGQPQHF,TGCGCCAGCAGATGGGGGGAAGGACAGCCCCAGCATTTT
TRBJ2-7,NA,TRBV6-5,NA,CASRGQGYEQYF,TGTGCCAGCCGGGGCCAGGGCTACGAGCAGTACTTC
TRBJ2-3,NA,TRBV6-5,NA,CASTSEGDTQYF,TGTGCCAGCACTAGCGAGGGGGATACGCAGTATTTT
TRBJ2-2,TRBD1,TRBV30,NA,CASDRDHSTGELFF,TGTGCCTCCGACAGGGATCATAGCACCGGGGAGCTGTTTTTT
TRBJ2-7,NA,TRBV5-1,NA,CASSLAGPPYEQYF,TGCGCCAGCAGCTTGGCGGGTCCCCCCTACGAGCAGTACTTC
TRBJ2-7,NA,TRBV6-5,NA,CASSSLTRSYEQYF,TGTGCCAGCAGTTCTCTCACCCGGTCCTACGAGCAGTACTTC